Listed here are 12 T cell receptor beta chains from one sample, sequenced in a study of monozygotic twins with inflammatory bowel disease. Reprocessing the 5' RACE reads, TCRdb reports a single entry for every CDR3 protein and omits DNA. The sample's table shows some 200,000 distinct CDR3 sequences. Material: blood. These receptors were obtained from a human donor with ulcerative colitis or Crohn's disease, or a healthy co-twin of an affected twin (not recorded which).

CDR3 loop: CASSLLGADTEAFF. The chain joins TRBV5-6 to TRBJ1-1; the D call of TRBD1 rests on TCRdb alone, since no DNA is present to check it. CDR3 length: 14 amino acids. Per the germline V gene, CDR1 is SGHDT and CDR2 is YYEEEE.

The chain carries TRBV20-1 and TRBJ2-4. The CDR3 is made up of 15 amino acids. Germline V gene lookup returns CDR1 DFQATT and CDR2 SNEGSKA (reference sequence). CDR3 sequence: CSASKVLLAKNIQYF.

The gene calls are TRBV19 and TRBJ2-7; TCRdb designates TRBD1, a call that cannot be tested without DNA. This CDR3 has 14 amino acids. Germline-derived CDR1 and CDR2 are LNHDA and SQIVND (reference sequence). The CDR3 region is CASSARAGIYEQYF. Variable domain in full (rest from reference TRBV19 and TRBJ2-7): DGGITQSPKYLFRKEGQNVTLSCEQNLNHDAMYWYRQDPGQGLRLIYYSQIVNDFQKGDIAEGYSVSREKKESFPLTVTSAQKNPTAFYLCASSARAGIYEQYFGPGTRLTVT.

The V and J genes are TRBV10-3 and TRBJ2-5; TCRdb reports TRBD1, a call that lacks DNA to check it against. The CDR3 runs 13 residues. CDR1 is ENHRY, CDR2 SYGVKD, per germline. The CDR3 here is CASNRDRGETQYF.

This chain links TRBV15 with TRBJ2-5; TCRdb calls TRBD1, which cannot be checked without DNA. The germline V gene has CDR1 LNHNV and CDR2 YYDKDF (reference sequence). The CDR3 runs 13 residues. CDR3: CATASGGQETQYF. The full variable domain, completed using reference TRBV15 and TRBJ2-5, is DAMVIQNPRYQVTQFGKPVTLSCSQTLNHNVMYWYQQKSSQAPKLLFHYYDKDFNNEADTPDNFQSRRPNTSFCFLDIRSPGLGDTAMYLCATASGGQETQYFGPGTRLLVL.

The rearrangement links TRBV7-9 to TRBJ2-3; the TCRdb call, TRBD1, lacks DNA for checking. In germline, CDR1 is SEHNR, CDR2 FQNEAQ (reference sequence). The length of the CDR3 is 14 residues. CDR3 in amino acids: CASSWGTITDTQYF.

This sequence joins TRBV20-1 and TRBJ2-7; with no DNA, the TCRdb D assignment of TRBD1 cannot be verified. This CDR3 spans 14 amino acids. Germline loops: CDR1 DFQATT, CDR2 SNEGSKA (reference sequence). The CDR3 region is CSALPDRKSNEQYF.

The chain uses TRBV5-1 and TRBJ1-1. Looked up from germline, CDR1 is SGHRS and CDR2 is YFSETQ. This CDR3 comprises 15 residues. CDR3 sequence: CASSLAGEVGTEAFF.

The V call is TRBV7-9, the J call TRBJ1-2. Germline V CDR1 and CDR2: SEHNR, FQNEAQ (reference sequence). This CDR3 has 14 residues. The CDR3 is CASSLGLGPYGYTF.

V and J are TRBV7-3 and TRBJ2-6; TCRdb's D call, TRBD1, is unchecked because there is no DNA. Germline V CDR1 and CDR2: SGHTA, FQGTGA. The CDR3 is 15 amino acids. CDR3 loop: CASSPGQSGANVLTF.

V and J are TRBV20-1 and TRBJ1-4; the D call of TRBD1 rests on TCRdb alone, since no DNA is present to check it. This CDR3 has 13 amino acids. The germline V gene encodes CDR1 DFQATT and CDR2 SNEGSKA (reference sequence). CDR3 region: CSASYRGNEKLFF.

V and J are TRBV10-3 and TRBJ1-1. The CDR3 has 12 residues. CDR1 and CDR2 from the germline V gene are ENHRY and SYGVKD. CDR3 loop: CAISDVGTEAFF.